This TCR beta chain was recorded in a study of blood T cells in healthy people across ages. PCR was performed a second time for roughly 6 to 12 cycles using a sample-barcoded 5' primer and a J-beta primer mix. Each CDR3 protein is one row after TCRdb ran MiXCR on the 5' RACE reads. Of roughly 1,700,000 distinct CDR3 sequences listed, 28% are singletons. The study's findings and limits: Age showed a roughly linear inverse relationship with TCR beta diversity per million T cells.

This clonotype was recorded a few times. Its target is not known. The germline V gene has CDR1 SNHLY and CDR2 FYNNEI. Trimming removed 7 bases from V and 2 bases from J; junction bases left unmatched: 5. This CDR3 has 15 amino acids. The TCR sequence derives from a woman in her 30s in good health. The chain carries TRBV2 and TRBJ2-5, with TRBD2 identical over 12 bases. Sequences were obtained from blood. Written as DNA, the CDR3 is TGTGCCAGCATGGCGACTAGCGGGGGACAAGAGACCCAGTACTTC. This sequence encodes CASMATSGGQETQYF. The full variable domain, in which reference TRBV2 and TRBJ2-5 provide the parts outside the CDR3, is EPEVTQTPSHQVTQMGQEVILRCVPISNHLYFYWYRQILGQKVEFLVSFYNNEISEKSEIFDDQFSVERPDGSNFTLKIRSTKLEDSAMYFCASMATSGGQETQYFGPGTRLLVL.